One and the same sample provided the 18 T cell receptor beta chains below, sequenced in a study. TCRdb redid the calling of the 5' RACE reads with MiXCR, one entry per CDR3 protein. This sample yields about 41,000 distinct CDR3 sequences, of which less than 35% are seen a single time; approximately 3.7% belongs to the top ten. Sequencing was carried out using memory CD4+ T cells sorted from a lymph node. Subset specified: memory CD4+ T cells, CD4+CD45RO+CD25-. The receptors were gathered from a female donor with breast cancer.

This clonotype was picked up a small number of times. The J gene is TRBJ2-2, the V gene TRBV6-2 or TRBV6-3; 7 bases are shared with TRBD1. V lost 2 bases to trimming and J lost 0 bases; unmatched junction nucleotides: 9. The CDR3 contains 18 residues. Per germline, CDR1 MNHEY and CDR2 SVGEGT. The CDR3 is CASSYKLGQGANTGELFF. In DNA, the CDR3 is TGTGCCAGCAGTTACAAACTCGGGCAGGGGGCGAACACCGGGGAGCTGTTTTTT.

The CDR3 is CASSLGGTSGGDEQFF. CDR3 sequence (DNA): TGTGCCAGCAGCTTAGGGGGGACTAGCGGGGGCGATGAGCAGTTCTTC. J is TRBJ2-1 and V is TRBV7-2, with 14 positions matching TRBD2. The CDR3 covers 16 residues. Trimming removed 1 base from V and 8 bases from J; junction bases left unmatched: 4. In germline, CDR1 is SGHTA, CDR2 FQGNSA.

V usage is TRBV27 and J usage is TRBJ1-3; TRBD1 is a possible D gene (5 bases). V was trimmed by 5 bases and J by 1 base, leaving 9 bases between them. CDR1 and CDR2 from the germline V gene are MNHEY and SMNVEV (reference sequence). This CDR3 has 14 amino acids. The CDR3 DNA reads TGTGCCAGCAGTCCCGACAGATCTGGAAACACCATATATTTT. Its protein product is CASSPDRSGNTIYF.

With regard to this clonotype: A read error may be the cause here, since a much bigger clone is one base away. The chain combines TRBV9 with TRBJ2-2; D is perhaps TRBD1 or TRBD2 (5 bases each). CDR1 SGDLS and CDR2 YYNGEE come from the germline V gene. This CDR3 is 13 amino acids long. This CDR3 reads CASGVRDVGELFF. For the CDR3, the DNA is TGTGCCAGCGGCGTACGGGACGTCGGGGAGCTGTTTTTT.

CDR3 coding DNA: TGTGCCAGCAGTCAGAGCCAGCGTCCGGAGACCCAGTACTTC. Translated, it gives CASSQSQRPETQYF. The V and J genes are TRBV3-1 and TRBJ2-5; D ambiguous. The CDR3 spans 14 residues. Germline V lookup: CDR1 LGHDT, CDR2 YNNKEL (reference sequence). Trimming took off 6 bases at V and 5 bases at J, with 16 bases between the two ends.

CDR3 protein: CASSFEGTDTQYF. CDR3 bases: TGCGCCAGCAGCTTCGAGGGAACAGATACGCAGTATTTT. The chain uses TRBV5-1 and TRBJ2-3; perhaps TRBD2 as D (5 bases). Trimming cost V 2 bases and J 3 bases, with 7 bases left between them. This CDR3 has 13 amino acids. In germline, CDR1 is SGHRS, CDR2 YFSETQ. Filled out from reference TRBV5-1 and TRBJ2-3, the complete variable domain reads KAGVTQTPRYLIKTRGQQVTLSCSPISGHRSVSWYQQTPGQGLQFLFEYFSETQRNKGNFPGRFSGRQFSNSRSEMNVSTLELGDSALYLCASSFEGTDTQYFGPGTRLTVL.

In its sample, this clonotype was seen a few times. The V and J genes are TRBV6-1 and TRBJ2-5, with D tentatively TRBD2 (6 bases). The germline V gene encodes CDR1 MNHNS and CDR2 SASEGT. V lost 6 bases and J 5 bases, leaving 19 bases between the germline ends. The CDR3 has 15 amino acids. In DNA form, the CDR3 reads TGTGCCAGCAGACTGGCGGCTAGCGTCACGGAGACCCAGTACTTC. It translates to CASRLAASVTETQYF.

Comment on this clonotype: One junction end disagrees with the germline gene, perhaps due to a read error. The chain links TRBV6-5 to TRBJ1-5; 9 nucleotides match TRBD1. The CDR3 is 15 residues long. CDR1 is MNHEY and CDR2 is SVGAGI in the germline V gene. DNA of the CDR3: TGTGACAGCTCATCTGGGGGACAGGGAATTCAGCCCCAGCATTTT. This gives the protein CDSSSGGQGIQPQHF.

This rearrangement joins TRBV4-2 to TRBJ2-1; D tentatively reads TRBD1 or TRBD2 (6 bases each). CDR1 is LGHNA, CDR2 YNFKEQ, per germline. The germline V and J ends were trimmed by 0 bases and 7 bases, with 22 bases remaining between them. This CDR3 comprises 18 residues. The CDR3, as DNA: TGTGCCAGCAGCCAAGAGTATCTTGCTGGGGGGCGAAAAAATGAGCAGTTCTTC. Protein sequence: CASSQEYLAGGRKNEQFF.

The CDR3 here is CASSLKSPYEQYF. CDR3 in DNA: TGTGCCAGCAGTTTAAAATCACCCTACGAGCAGTACTTC. The gene calls are TRBV12-3 or TRBV12-4 and TRBJ2-7; D remains ambiguous. CDR3 size: 13 residues. The germline V and J ends were trimmed by 2 bases and 2 bases, with 7 bases remaining between them.

This clonotype showed up just a few times. The CDR3 bases are TGTGCCAGCAGACGACAGGGGCAAGAGACCCAGTACTTC. Protein product: CASRRQGQETQYF. V is TRBV3-1 and J is TRBJ2-5, with 8 bases lining up with TRBD1. Trimming took 6 bases from V and 2 from J; bases not matched to a gene: 2. Germline V CDR1 and CDR2: LGHDT, YNNKEL (reference sequence). The length of the CDR3 is 13 residues.

In its sample, this clonotype was seen a few times. CDR3 in DNA: TGTGCCAGCAGCTTAGAGGGACAGGGGCCCTACGAGCAGTACTTC. This translates into CASSLEGQGPYEQYF. The chain is built from TRBV7-8 and TRBJ2-7; 10 bases fit TRBD1. Germline V gives CDR1 SGHVS, CDR2 FQNEAQ. The V segment lost 1 base and the J segment 2 bases; nucleotides outside the gene matches: 2. This CDR3 has 15 residues.

Of note for this clonotype: The missing conserved phenylalanine or tryptophan at the end of this CDR3 makes a read error likely. This chain uses TRBV20-1 with TRBJ2-4, with 8 positions matching TRBD1. Germline V CDR1 and CDR2: DFQATT, SNEGSKA (reference sequence). The CDR3 length is 14 residues. After removal of 6 bases from V and 6 bases from J, the junction contained 10 bases not matched to a gene. The CDR3: CSAGQGQYPNIQYL. The CDR3 nucleotides are TGCAGTGCCGGACAGGGTCAATACCCAAACATTCAGTACCTC.

This chain links TRBV5-4 with TRBJ2-4; TRBD1 might be the D (5 bases). V was shortened by 4 bases and J by 0 bases, with 8 bases between the two germline ends. Germline CDR1 SGHNT, CDR2 YYREEE (reference sequence). The CDR3 has 14 residues. CDR3 sequence reads: CASSPDRAKNIQYF. DNA for the CDR3: TGTGCCAGCAGCCCTGACAGAGCCAAAAACATTCAGTACTTC.

The rearrangement joins TRBV6-1 to TRBJ1-6; no firm D call. CDR1 is MNHNS, CDR2 SASEGT, per germline. This CDR3 has 15 residues. Trimming took 3 bases from V and 9 from J, leaving 15 bases between them. As DNA, the CDR3 is TGTGCCAGCAGTGAGGAACCCGGGAATAGTTCACCCCTCCACTTT. Its translation is CASSEEPGNSSPLHF.

This chain connects TRBV5-1 to TRBJ2-2; D gene ambiguous. The CDR3 covers 16 residues. The V gene's germline CDR1 is SGHRS and CDR2 YFSETQ. With 1 base removed from V and 2 bases from J, the gap between germline ends came to 12 bases. CDR3 region: CASSLFSYVNTGELFF. The CDR3 nucleotides are TGCGCCAGCAGCTTGTTTTCCTATGTAAACACCGGGGAGCTGTTTTTT.

This clonotype was seen a handful of times. The V call is TRBV29-1, the J call TRBJ2-5; 7 nucleotides align to TRBD2. The ends lost 5 bases at V and 2 bases at J; junction bases unmatched: 5. In germline, CDR1 is SQVTM, CDR2 ANQGSEA. The CDR3 contains 13 residues. CDR3 nucleotides: TGCAGCGTTCGTGGGGGGGGTCAAGAGACCCAGTACTTC. This translates into CSVRGGGQETQYF.

This clonotype was seen a single time. The chain has TRBV12-3 or TRBV12-4 and TRBJ1-1; TRBD1 aligns across 9 bases. The CDR3 is 14 residues long. With V trimmed by 6 bases and J by 5 bases, 7 bases remained unmatched. This chain's CDR3 is CASRSQGAETEAFF. The DNA for the CDR3 is TGTGCCAGCAGGTCACAGGGGGCCGAGACTGAAGCTTTCTTT.